This entry lists 29 T cell receptor beta chains sequenced from one sample in a study of shared clonotypes between healthy human individuals (dated by TCRdb to 2019 to 2021). Library preparation used the immunoSEQ multiplex PCR assay. This immuneACCESS table, as held by TCRdb, lists in-frame sequences with V and J called but not all clones. Of the missing ones, under half trace to an unresolved V gene in checked studies; the others have no known cause. The sample table contains some 2,500,000 clones; only one count was recorded for 85% to 95% of them. 0.3% to 0.4% of the sample is in the top ten clones. Sequencing used naive CD4+ T cells from PBMCs. The sample's cell subset or site, from its label and the paper: CD45RA+ positively selected. These receptors originate from a man between 18 and 29 years old in good health. Some clones in this sample may be carry-over from other donors' samples.

This chain connects TRBV11-2 to TRBJ2-5, with D hard to call. The CDR3 length is 13 residues. V gave up 4 bases and J gave up 10 bases, with 16 bases separating them. The germline CDR1 and CDR2 sequences are SGHAT and FQNNGV. CDR3: CASSSGQSEFQYF. The CDR3, as DNA: TGTGCCAGCAGCTCGGGCCAATCCGAGTTCCAGTACTTC.

V is TRBV6-6 and J is TRBJ2-1; TRBD2 matches at 9 bases. J was trimmed by 6 bases and V by 7 bases; bases with no gene match: 10. CDR3 size: 15 residues. The germline V gene encodes CDR1 MNHNY and CDR2 SVGAGI (reference sequence). The CDR3 DNA reads as TGTGCCAGCACCGGGGGGACTAGCTCCCGCAATGAGCAGTTCTTC. It is translated as CASTGGTSSRNEQFF.

This chain connects TRBV6-1 to TRBJ2-2; D is possibly TRBD1 (6 bases). V lost 4 bases, J lost 7 bases, and 10 bases lay in between. The germline V gene has CDR1 MNHNS and CDR2 SASEGT. The CDR3 runs 13 residues. CDR3 protein: CASSGQVGGELFF. CDR3 DNA: TGTGCCAGCAGTGGACAGGTGGGCGGGGAGCTGTTTTTT.

The rearrangement links TRBV5-4 to TRBJ2-3; 7 nucleotides match TRBD2. The length of the CDR3 is 18 residues. Germline V lookup: CDR1 SGHNT, CDR2 YYREEE (reference sequence). Trimming at V came to 4 bases and at J to 0 bases, leaving 14 bases not matched to a gene. The CDR3 region is CASSPRTTAGRSTDTQYF. The CDR3 bases are TGTGCCAGCAGCCCGCGGACAACAGCGGGAAGGAGCACAGATACGCAGTATTTT.

The chain has TRBV15 and TRBJ2-1; 7 bases align to TRBD1. With V trimmed by 3 bases and J by 6 bases, 11 bases remained unmatched. Germline lookup yields CDR1 LNHNV and CDR2 YYDKDF (reference sequence). This CDR3 contains 16 residues. In nucleotides, the CDR3 is TGTGCCACCAGCAGGAGGGCCTGGACAGGCGGCAATGAGCAGTTCTTC. It encodes CATSRRAWTGGNEQFF.

The chain has TRBV11-3 and TRBJ2-5; 11 nucleotides align to TRBD2. The CDR3 loop spans 16 amino acids. Per germline, CDR1 SGHNT and CDR2 YENEEA. V lost 0 bases to trimming and J lost 3 bases; unmatched junction nucleotides: 3. The CDR3 protein is CASSLDGTSGEETQYF. For the CDR3, the DNA is TGTGCCAGCAGCTTAGACGGGACTAGCGGTGAAGAGACCCAGTACTTC.

This chain uses TRBV2 with TRBJ2-3, with TRBD2 identical over 7 bases. This CDR3 has 18 amino acids. Per the germline V gene, CDR1 is SNHLY and CDR2 is FYNNEI. V lost 1 base and J lost 0; bases outside the gene matches: 10. The CDR3: CASSEGGWLAVSTDTQYF. The DNA for the CDR3 is TGTGCCAGCAGTGAAGGGGGATGGCTAGCGGTGAGCACAGATACGCAGTATTTT. Filled out from reference TRBV2 and TRBJ2-3, the complete variable domain reads EPEVTQTPSHQVTQMGQEVILRCVPISNHLYFYWYRQILGQKVEFLVSFYNNEISEKSEIFDDQFSVERPDGSNFTLKIRSTKLEDSAMYFCASSEGGWLAVSTDTQYFGPGTRLTVL.

The rearrangement links TRBV2 to TRBJ1-1; D unclear. V was shortened by 7 bases and J by 7 bases, with 19 bases between the two germline ends. This CDR3 is built from 14 residues. Germline CDR1 reads SNHLY; CDR2 reads FYNNEI. The CDR3 sequence: CASTYKSPGVEAFF. Written as DNA, the CDR3 is TGTGCCAGCACTTACAAATCCCCTGGTGTTGAAGCTTTCTTT.

This chain connects TRBV14 to TRBJ1-1; D remains unclear. The germline gives CDR1 SGHDN, CDR2 FVKESK. This CDR3 region has 12 residues. The V and J ends lost 6 bases and 5 bases respectively, with 10 bases between them. The CDR3 bases are TGTGCCAGCAGGGACCCAGGTACTGAAGCTTTCTTT. Protein: CASRDPGTEAFF.

The rearrangement links TRBV11-2 to TRBJ1-5, with a possible D match to TRBD1 (5 bases). The length of the CDR3 is 15 residues. CDR1 and CDR2 from the germline V gene are SGHAT and FQNNGV. V was trimmed by 1 base and J by 6 bases, leaving 13 bases between them. The CDR3 DNA is TGTGCCAGCAGCTTAGTGGGAGGGGTGGGTCAGCCCCAGCATTTT. This encodes CASSLVGGVGQPQHF.

About this clone: This same CDR3 is encoded by further DNA sequences in the sample. The chain joins TRBV18 to TRBJ2-3; D is unclear. The CDR3 length is 13 residues. V was clipped by 0 bases and J by 4 bases, with 5 bases between them. CDR1 and CDR2 (germline): KGHSH, LQKENI. CDR3 sequence reads: CASSPPSADTQYF. CDR3 sequence (DNA): TGTGCCAGCTCACCACCCTCTGCAGATACGCAGTATTTT.

The J gene is TRBJ2-7, the V gene TRBV6-9; weak D call: TRBD1 (5 bases). This CDR3 has 13 residues. Germline CDR1 and CDR2: MNHGY and SVAAGI. V was trimmed by 8 bases and J by 5 bases, leaving 16 bases between them. CDR3 sequence: CASRMGRWDEQYF. In DNA, the CDR3 is TGTGCCAGCCGAATGGGGCGCTGGGACGAGCAGTACTTC.

The chain combines TRBV10-3 with TRBJ2-1; D gene uncertain. The V and J ends lost 6 bases and 10 bases respectively, with 10 bases between them. This CDR3 has 11 residues. Germline loops: CDR1 ENHRY, CDR2 SYGVKD. DNA of the CDR3: TGTGCCATCAGGGGGAATCAGGAGCAGTTCTTC. This encodes CAIRGNQEQFF.

The V and J genes are TRBV11-1 and TRBJ2-3, with no clear D. The length of the CDR3 is 14 residues. CDR1 and CDR2 from the germline V gene are SGHAT and FQDESV (reference sequence). Trimming took off 1 base at V and 12 bases at J, with 17 bases between the two ends. The DNA for the CDR3 is TGTGCCAGCAGCTTAGGGTCAGCAACCGGGTTTCAGTATTTT. This codes for CASSLGSATGFQYF.

This clone was counted once. The chain is built from TRBV6-5 and TRBJ1-1, with D perhaps TRBD1 (6 bases). CDR1 MNHEY and CDR2 SVGAGI come from the germline V gene. The CDR3 consists of 14 residues. Deletions cut 7 bases from V and 2 bases from J, with 14 bases between. CDR3 residues: CASNRWGANTEAFF. CDR3 coding DNA: TGTGCCAGCAACCGTTGGGGGGCCAACACTGAAGCTTTCTTT.

V and J are TRBV6-1 and TRBJ2-7; TRBD1 agrees at 10 bases. After removal of 8 bases from V and 3 bases from J, the junction contained 4 bases not matched to a gene. CDR1 and CDR2 from the germline V gene are MNHNS and SASEGT. The CDR3 totals 13 residues. The CDR3 spells CASRGTGVYEQYF. The CDR3 coding sequence is TGTGCCAGCCGAGGGACAGGGGTCTACGAGCAGTACTTC.

In regard to this clone: Other DNA sequences in the sample encode the same CDR3. J is TRBJ2-1 and V is TRBV2; D gene unclear. The CDR3 length is 13 residues. Trimming stripped 1 base from V and 4 bases from J, with 5 bases between. Germline V gene sequence: CDR1 SNHLY, CDR2 FYNNEI. This CDR3 is CASSEDSYNEQFF. The CDR3 nucleotides are TGTGCCAGCAGTGAAGACAGTTACAATGAGCAGTTCTTC.

This rearrangement joins TRBV27 to TRBJ1-2; 9 bases fit TRBD1. Trimming at V came to 3 bases and at J to 5 bases, leaving 4 bases not matched to a gene. The CDR3 spans 14 residues. Germline CDR1 is MNHEY and CDR2 is SMNVEV (reference sequence). The CDR3 loop reads CASSFAGQGYGYTF. In DNA, the CDR3 is TGTGCCAGCAGTTTCGCCGGACAGGGGTATGGCTACACCTTC.

This clone was recorded only once. CDR3 sequence reads: CASGLGGGAGELFF. CDR3 DNA: TGTGCTAGTGGTTTGGGTGGAGGGGCCGGGGAGCTGTTTTTT. This chain joins TRBV12-5 and TRBJ2-2; weak D call: TRBD2 (6 bases). The CDR3 sequence is 14 residues long. V lost 1 base and J 6 bases, leaving 9 bases between the germline ends. Germline V gene lookup returns CDR1 LGHNT and CDR2 FRNRAP. The whole variable domain, filled in from reference TRBV12-5 and TRBJ2-2, reads DARVTQTPRHKVTEMGQEVTMRCQPILGHNTVFWYRQTMMQGLELLAYFRNRAPLDDSGMPKDRFSAEMPDATLATLKIQPSEPRDSAVYFCASGLGGGAGELFFGEGSRLTVL.

This clone was counted between two and nine times. This CDR3 reads CASSLNGQPQHF. In DNA, the CDR3 is TGTGCCAGCAGCTTAAACGGTCAGCCCCAGCATTTT. This chain uses TRBV7-3 with TRBJ1-5; D is undetermined. The ends were cut back, 1 base at V and 6 bases at J, with 4 bases in the middle. Germline V gene lookup returns CDR1 SGHTA and CDR2 FQGTGA. CDR3 length equals 12 residues.

The chain couples TRBV7-9 to TRBJ2-2; 7 bases line up with TRBD2. This CDR3 is built from 16 residues. With 6 bases clipped from V and 0 bases from J, the junction kept 7 bases outside the gene matches. Germline V gene sequence: CDR1 SEHNR, CDR2 FQNEAQ (reference sequence). The CDR3 here is CASSFRDYPNTGELFF. The DNA of the CDR3 is TGTGCCAGCAGTTTTAGGGACTACCCGAACACCGGGGAGCTGTTTTTT.

This chain joins TRBV5-8 and TRBJ2-2, with TRBD2 matching 9 bases. J gave up 5 bases and V 9 bases, and 11 bases lay outside the gene matches. The CDR3 has 15 residues. Germline V gene data show CDR1 as SGHTS and CDR2 as YDEGEE. The CDR3 region is CATAYSGRGTGELFF. The CDR3 DNA reads as TGTGCCACCGCTTATAGCGGGAGAGGAACCGGGGAGCTGTTTTTT.

The chain links TRBV19 to TRBJ1-1; D remains ambiguous. CDR3 length equals 13 residues. The germline V gene encodes CDR1 LNHDA and CDR2 SQIVND (reference sequence). The V end lost 2 bases, the J end lost 8 bases, and 12 bases lay between the germline ends. The CDR3 region has the DNA TGTGCCAGTAGTATAAGGGCAGCAAGGGAAGCTTTCTTT. Residues: CASSIRAAREAFF.

Turning to this clone: The same CDR3 is also encoded by other DNA sequences in this sample. V is TRBV6-5 and J is TRBJ1-4; D might be TRBD1 (6 bases). The ends were cut back, 6 bases at V and 3 bases at J, with 11 bases in the middle. The V gene's germline CDR1 is MNHEY and CDR2 SVGAGI. The CDR3 runs to 14 residues. CDR3 region: CASSLNRANEKLFF. The CDR3 bases are TGTGCCAGCAGCTTGAACAGGGCTAATGAAAAACTGTTTTTT.

The chain has TRBV27 and TRBJ1-2, with unresolved D. Germline V gives CDR1 MNHEY, CDR2 SMNVEV (reference sequence). There are 13 residues in the CDR3. Trimming left V 5 bases short and J 3 bases short, with 10 bases between. The CDR3 sequence: CASSPNPHYGYTF. The CDR3 DNA is TGTGCCAGCAGTCCTAACCCGCACTATGGCTACACCTTC.

The chain links TRBV6-1 to TRBJ1-2; D not certain. Trimming stripped 2 bases from V and 2 bases from J, with 12 bases between. Germline loops: CDR1 MNHNS, CDR2 SASEGT. This CDR3 comprises 15 residues. CDR3 loop: CASSELRALNYGYTF. The DNA for the CDR3 is TGTGCCAGCAGTGAACTTAGGGCTTTAAACTATGGCTACACCTTC.

This rearrangement joins TRBV28 to TRBJ2-5; the D gene could be TRBD1 or TRBD2 (5 bases each). The V end lost 4 bases, the J end lost 5 bases, and 20 bases lay between the germline ends. Germline values: CDR1 MDHEN, CDR2 SYDVKM. CDR3 size: 16 residues. CDR3 loop: CASSSRFGAGTETQYF. Written as DNA, the CDR3 is TGTGCCAGCAGTTCACGATTCGGGGCAGGGACGGAGACCCAGTACTTC. Looking up the rest from reference TRBV28 and TRBJ2-5 gives the full variable domain: DVKVTQSSRYLVKRTGEKVFLECVQDMDHENMFWYRQDPGLGLRLIYFSYDVKMKEKGDIPEGYSVSREKKERFSLILESASTNQTSMYLCASSSRFGAGTETQYFGPGTRLLVL.

As regards this clone: This same CDR3 is encoded by further DNA sequences in the sample. The chain has TRBV18 and TRBJ1-2; D is unclear. CDR3 length: 13 residues. V dropped 1 base and J dropped 2 bases, with 5 bases sitting between them. Germline CDR1 and CDR2: KGHSH and LQKENI. CDR3 coding DNA: TGTGCCAGCTCACCACAGGCAAACTATGGCTACACCTTC. Its protein is CASSPQANYGYTF.

Concerning this clone: At one end, the junction sequence differs from germline, possibly due to a read error. The chain couples TRBV10-3 to TRBJ2-7, with a possible D match to TRBD1 (6 bases). In germline, CDR1 is ENHRY, CDR2 SYGVKD. The CDR3 length is 14 residues. The CDR3 here is CAIRPQGSSSEQYF. CDR3 nucleotide sequence: TGTGCCATCAGACCACAGGGCTCCTCCTCCGAGCAGTACTTC.